This passage covers 8 T cell receptor beta chains from one sample sequenced in a study of tumor-infiltrating lymphocytes in primary liver carcinoma. A primer in the constant region served to generate TCR beta cDNA from 450 to 650 ng of total RNA. Investigators got TCR beta libraries out of three nested multiplex PCR rounds, done with slightly modified ARM-PCR. TRBV1-TRBV30 forward primers paired with a C-beta reverse primer were used in the first two PCR rounds, which ran roughly 9 cycles each. MiXCR, run by TCRdb on the multiplex PCR reads, gives a single entry per CDR3 protein. This sample has around 99,000 distinct CDR3 sequences, with roughly 70% found just once. Both RNA and DNA were isolated together from approximately 20-30 mg of bulk tissue that had not been sorted. Sequences were obtained from tumor-adjacent normal liver tissue. These receptors all stem from a man aged 40-49 years with primary liver carcinoma and hepatitis B virus infection.

This chain links TRBV29-1 with TRBJ2-1; 9 nucleotides align to TRBD2. V lost 6 bases to trimming and J lost 8 bases; unmatched junction nucleotides: 11. This CDR3 region has 14 residues. Germline V gene sequence: CDR1 SQVTM, CDR2 ANQGSEA. The CDR3 coding sequence is TGCAGCGTCCTCAATGCGGGAGGGCCAGATGAGCAGTTCTTC. This sequence encodes CSVLNAGGPDEQFF.

The chain carries TRBV4-2 and TRBJ2-7; 13 bases match TRBD2. The length of the CDR3 is 17 residues. After removal of 10 bases from V and 1 base from J, the junction contained 13 bases not matched to a gene. CDR1 and CDR2 from the germline V gene are LGHNA and YNFKEQ. CDR3 DNA: TGTGCCACTGCTGGACTAGCGGGAGTTTGTAAGTCCTACGAGCAGTACTTC. It specifies CATAGLAGVCKSYEQYF.

As to this clonotype: A read error may account for a junction end that differs from germline. The chain uses TRBV9 and TRBJ1-1; TRBD1 agrees at 9 bases. CDR1 SGDLS and CDR2 YYNGEE come from the germline V gene. The CDR3 sequence is 14 residues long. The DNA for the CDR3 is TGTGCCAGTAGCGTATTGACAGGGGGCACTGAAGCTTTCTTT. Encoded protein: CASSVLTGGTEAFF. The complete variable domain, with remaining parts taken from reference TRBV9 and TRBJ1-1, reads DSGVTQTPKHLITATGQRVTLRCSPRSGDLSVYWYQQSLDQGLQFLIQYYNGEERAKGNILERFSAQQFPDLHSELNLSSLELGDSALYFCASSVLTGGTEAFFGQGTRLTVV.

About this clonotype: Compared with germline, one end of the junction differs, possibly owing to a read error. The chain has TRBV28 and TRBJ1-5; possibly TRBD1 for D (6 bases). The CDR3 has 17 amino acids. Germline values: CDR1 MDHEN, CDR2 SYDVKM. DNA of the CDR3: TGTGCCAGCAGTTTTACCTCAAGGGCAGGGGCGTACCAGCCTCAGCAATTT. This translates into CASSFTSRAGAYQPQQF.

In DNA form, the CDR3 reads TGTGCCAGTAGTCTCCTGAGGCAGCCCCAGCATTTT. Encoded protein: CASSLLRQPQHF. V usage is TRBV19 and J usage is TRBJ1-5; D is unclear. Trimming stripped 5 bases from V and 7 bases from J, with 9 bases between. CDR3 size: 12 residues. CDR1 and CDR2 (germline): LNHDA, SQIVND (reference sequence).

Remarks on this clonotype: This may come from a read error, since a much larger clone is one base off. A read error is likely, as this CDR3 ends without the conserved phenylalanine or tryptophan. This chain joins TRBV10-3 and TRBJ1-2, with D unclear. V lost 8 bases to trimming and J lost 4 bases, with 11 bases between them. This CDR3 has 12 residues. Germline CDR1 is ENHRY and CDR2 is SYGVKD. The CDR3 loop reads CAIRGDFYGYTY. The CDR3 coding sequence is TGTGCCATCCGGGGAGACTTCTATGGCTACACCTAC.

Regarding this clonotype: One end of the junction varies from germline; a read error may be responsible. The chain combines TRBV6-6 with TRBJ2-1, with D possibly being TRBD1 (6 bases). Germline lookup yields CDR1 MNHNY and CDR2 SVGAGI (reference sequence). The CDR3 extends over 13 amino acids. The CDR3 spells CAGKGDIDVEEFF. In DNA form, the CDR3 reads TGTGCCGGGAAGGGGGACATCGACGTTGAGGAGTTCTTC.

Concerning this clonotype itself: Mismatch with germline at one junction end may stem from a read error. The chain joins TRBV6-6 to TRBJ1-5, with TRBD1 matching 9 bases. The length of the CDR3 is 15 residues. CDR1 and CDR2 (germline): MNHNY, SVGAGI (reference sequence). CDR3 nucleotide sequence: TGTGCCTGCAGCTACAGGGGGCGTGAGGAACAGTCCCAGCATTTT. Protein sequence: CACSYRGREEQSQHF.